Listed below are T cell receptor beta chains from one sample, sequenced in a study of blood T cells in healthy people across ages. TCRdb re-called the 5' RACE reads through MiXCR, storing one row per CDR3 protein. Found here are about 720,000 distinct CDR3 sequences, around a fifth of them singletons; the top ten hold 22%. The specimen was blood. The receptors stem from a man between 70 and 80 years old in good health. Both conserved end residues are trimmed from each CDR3. Clone size, where shown, is once, few, many, or a class for clones that have expanded.

v_call,clone_size,j_call,cdr3_aa
TRBV28,-,-,ASTRQGFYNEQF
TRBV6-6,few,TRBJ2-1,ASSYSGQITYNEQF
TRBV9,many,TRBJ2-3,ASSVGGSADTQY
TRBV5-1,-,TRBJ2-5,ASSFGTGDKTQY
TRBV29-1,few,TRBJ1-3,SVKPQGSGNTIY
TRBV4-1,-,TRBJ2-3,ASSPGLAGSQY
TRBV9,few,TRBJ1-3,ASSPNTGNTIY
TRBV7-9,-,TRBJ1-4,ASSLRAAGGSEKLF
TRBV4-3,many,TRBJ1-4,ASSQEGLELF
TRBV7-6,-,TRBJ2-4,ASSLVRAVKNIQY
TRBV20-1,-,-,SADWTGRNEQF
TRBV12-3/TRBV12-4,-,TRBJ2-1,ASRFRADEQF
TRBV29-1,few,TRBJ2-3,SVPTAGGTDTQY
TRBV19,few,TRBJ2-3,ASTPSGTGTQY
TRBV20-1,once,TRBJ1-2,SAPNRERTYGYT
TRBV7-2,few,TRBJ2-5,ASSPLGGVETQY
TRBV5-1,-,TRBJ2-3,ASRFGLKSPDTQY
TRBV29-1,many,TRBJ1-5,SVRERGNQPQH
TRBV5-1,-,TRBJ1-1,ASSLEAGWDTEAF
TRBV20-1,few,TRBJ2-1,SVNPGQYLNEQF
TRBV2,few,TRBJ1-3,ASSEVAQISGNTIY
TRBV9,-,TRBJ2-5,ASSYRQGGKTQY
TRBV29-1,-,TRBJ1-2,SVEGLSYDYT
TRBV12-3/TRBV12-4,-,TRBJ2-3,ASSLGSGRRSTDTQY
TRBV7-8,-,TRBJ1-3,ASRSTAGASSGNTIY
TRBV18,-,TRBJ1-6,ASSPETSNSPLH
TRBV20-1,-,TRBJ2-3,SARNPTSGSPDTQY
TRBV20-1,few,TRBJ2-7,SARPGTLYEQY
TRBV5-5,few,TRBJ2-5,ASTPGTVQETQY
TRBV9,many,TRBJ1-1,ASSEGQSILAGNTEAF
TRBV28,many,-,ASSTGTGSSYEQY
TRBV29-1,few,TRBJ2-2,SVGVARNTGELF
TRBV29-1,few,TRBJ1-2,SVVGQGSSYGYT
TRBV3-1,few,TRBJ2-1,ASSQVLINEQF
TRBV6-1,few,TRBJ2-3,ASSEANRAGTDTQY
TRBV6-6,-,TRBJ1-1,ASGGEMNTEAF
TRBV28,-,TRBJ2-3,ASSLIHPLLAGGPDTQY
TRBV29-1,few,TRBJ1-2,SVEHIYGYT
TRBV20-1,few,-,SASQKGPFGEQY
TRBV29-1,-,TRBJ2-5,SVGRVDRSLEQY
TRBV5-5,-,-,ASSLFSGRNNEQF
TRBV7-7,few,TRBJ2-1,ASSLGGLAGGPNEQF
TRBV20-1,few,TRBJ2-5,SAKGGSGETQY
TRBV20-1,few,TRBJ1-2,SARDREGVGYT
TRBV29-1,-,TRBJ1-1,SVSRGLNTEAF
TRBV7-9,many,TRBJ1-1,ASSSQGGNTEAF
TRBV5-5,-,TRBJ1-4,ASSYQGEATNEKLF
TRBV6-5,many,TRBJ2-5,ASSLGDREETQY
TRBV6-5,few,TRBJ1-4,ASSWDSATNEKLF
TRBV29-1,-,TRBJ2-5,SVEDGLAAYREQY
TRBV3-1,-,TRBJ2-3,ASSPSRESTDTQY
TRBV25-1,few,TRBJ2-5,ASSEYGTRETQY
TRBV12-3/TRBV12-4,few,-,ASSLMADLGTQY
TRBV12-3/TRBV12-4,few,TRBJ2-7,ASREDKSSYEQY
TRBV7-9,few,TRBJ2-4,ASSAPGPKNIQY
TRBV5-1,-,TRBJ2-3,ASSPRTSGILDTQY
TRBV12-3/TRBV12-4,few,TRBJ2-3,ASSLAWWGQY
TRBV10-3,-,TRBJ1-2,AISDDGENYGYT